Following are 8 T cell receptor beta chains from one sample sequenced in a study of beta chain features in type 1 diabetes listed by TCRdb under 2018. The library was built by means of the immunoSEQ multiplex PCR assay. The High Capacity cDNA Reverse Transcription Kit was used to reverse transcribe all of the isolated RNA, meaning that expressed TCRB transcripts were what got sequenced. TCRdb re-hosts the immuneACCESS table, in-frame sequences only. Its copies lack some clones; in the studies checked, an unresolved V gene accounts for under half of them, and the cause for the rest is not known. This sample is represented by 850,000 to 900,000 clones; 17% of them were singletons. In total, the top ten clones hold around 0.02% of the sample. Sequencing was performed on naive CD4+ T cells from blood. The cell subset or site label for this specimen denotes: true naive CD4+ T cells. These receptors were obtained from a woman aged 18 to 35 in good health.

This clone showed up just a few times. V gene TRBV9 combines with J gene TRBJ1-5, with 11 bases that match TRBD1. The CDR3 has 16 amino acids. In germline, CDR1 is SGDLS, CDR2 YYNGEE. With 4 bases clipped from V and 0 bases from J, the junction kept 3 bases outside the gene matches. The CDR3 reads CASSLGQGDSNQPQHF. For the CDR3, the DNA is TGTGCCAGCAGCCTGGGACAGGGGGATAGCAATCAGCCCCAGCATTTT.

This clone was counted between two and nine times. This rearrangement joins TRBV10-2 to TRBJ2-7; D is uncertain. The V and J ends lost 3 bases and 1 base respectively, with 10 bases between them. Germline loops: CDR1 WSHSY, CDR2 SAAADI. The CDR3 totals 14 residues. The chain's CDR3 is CASSEPGSSYEQYF. CDR3 nucleotide sequence: TGCGCCAGCAGTGAACCCGGGTCGTCCTACGAGCAGTACTTC.

This sequence joins TRBV4-3 and TRBJ2-2; unclear D gene. From germline, CDR1 is LGHNA and CDR2 YSLEER. V was clipped by 0 bases and J by 6 bases, with 14 bases between them. The length of the CDR3 is 16 residues. CDR3 in amino acids: CASSQESRTRSGELFF. CDR3 coding DNA: TGCGCCAGCAGCCAAGAGTCTCGAACCAGGTCCGGGGAGCTGTTTTTT.

V and J are TRBV6-1 and TRBJ1-4; D may be TRBD1 (5 bases). Trimming stripped 6 bases from V and 0 bases from J, with 11 bases between. The CDR3 loop spans 15 amino acids. Germline V gene sequence: CDR1 MNHNS, CDR2 SASEGT. CDR3 nucleotides: TGTGCCAGCAGCGCACAGGTTGCAACTAATGAAAAACTGTTTTTT. Protein sequence: CASSAQVATNEKLFF.

This clone was seen just once. The genes are TRBV11-3 and TRBJ2-1; no clear D gene. V gave up 2 bases and J gave up 9 bases, with 11 bases separating them. The CDR3 covers 13 residues. Germline V gene sequence: CDR1 SGHNT, CDR2 YENEEA. CDR3 DNA sequence: TGTGCCAGCAGCTTATCCAGGTACGGTGAGCAGTTCTTC. Translation: CASSLSRYGEQFF.

This clone showed up just a few times. The chain is built from TRBV7-2 and TRBJ2-3; D gene unclear. In germline, CDR1 is SGHTA, CDR2 FQGNSA. Trimming left V 5 bases short and J 3 bases short, with 12 bases between. The CDR3 has 14 amino acids. CDR3 DNA: TGTGCCAGCAGCCTCTCCCAGATAACAGATACGCAGTATTTT. Protein product: CASSLSQITDTQYF.

This clone was counted between two and nine times. The CDR3 spells CASSLTRLESSYEQYF. The CDR3 nucleotides are TGTGCCAGCAGCTTAACGCGGCTCGAGAGCTCCTACGAGCAGTACTTC. The chain has TRBV7-9 and TRBJ2-7; the D is unclear. Germline-derived CDR1 and CDR2 are SEHNR and FQNEAQ (reference sequence). V lost 2 bases to trimming and J lost 0 bases, with 14 bases between them. The CDR3 runs to 16 residues.

The V and J genes are TRBV6-6 and TRBJ1-5, with a possible D match to TRBD1 (6 bases). V was pared by 9 bases and J by 3 bases, with 9 bases between. The CDR3 is 12 residues long. Germline V gene sequence: CDR1 MNHNY, CDR2 SVGAGI (reference sequence). CDR3 in amino acids: CASRTVNQPQHF. CDR3 nucleotide sequence: TGTGCCAGTAGGACAGTCAATCAGCCCCAGCATTTT.